This TCR beta chain derives from a study of metastatic and nonmetastatic thyroid tumors. Across the whole study: Comparison of repertoires was carried out across blood and tumor or nodule tissue from malignant and benign thyroid patients.

Before thyroid surgery, none of the patients had received any treatment. This clone was detected ten times or more. Its antigen remains unknown. General observations from the study: In both blood and tumor samples, TCR beta diversity was reported significantly higher for malignant than benign nodules.

Original methodology: The authors used CDR3 differences across clinicopathological groups to build a distant-metastasis classifier for papillary thyroid cancer. TCRdb redid the clone calls on the PCR reads using MiXCR. Clone size and V and J calls follow TCRdb, not the original study. The table lists over 14,000 clones, under 25% of them singletons. The TCR comes from a female donor with papillary thyroid cancer or a benign thyroid nodule (not recorded which). Some clones in this sample may be carry-over from other donors' samples. Specimen: tumor tissue.

The CDR3 loop is CASSFTRGGSREQFF. CDR3 nucleotide sequence: TGTGCCAGCAGTTTCACCAGGGGGGGCTCGAGGGAGCAGTTCTTC. The chain employs TRBV28 and TRBJ2-1; D could derive from TRBD1 or TRBD2 (7 bases each). V lost 3 bases, J lost 10 bases, and 19 bases lay in between. Germline V gene data show CDR1 as MDHEN and CDR2 as SYDVKM. The CDR3 has 15 residues.